What follows are 5 T cell receptor beta chains derived from one specimen sequenced in a study of T cells in Graves' hyperthyroidism and ophthalmopathy. The source material, RNA transcripts, was used to amplify TCR beta CDR3 regions. The HTBI primer set was used in a first-round RT-PCR of the TCR CDR3. Using its own MiXCR run on the multiplex PCR reads, TCRdb lists one record per CDR3 protein. The sample has roughly 380,000 distinct CDR3 sequences, roughly 13% seen once; the top ten hold 5.3%. Source material: blood. The origin of the receptors is a young woman with Graves' hyperthyroidism.

V is TRBV20-1 and J is TRBJ2-7; 9 bases fit TRBD2. Germline trimming cut 5 bases from V and 0 bases from J; bases unmatched to any gene: 2. This CDR3 comprises 13 residues. The germline V gene encodes CDR1 DFQATT and CDR2 SNEGSKA (reference sequence). CDR3 nucleotide sequence: TGCAGTGCTCAGACTAGCGGCTCCTACGAGCAGTACTTC. This encodes CSAQTSGSYEQYF.

This chain links TRBV28 with TRBJ2-5, with 10 bases that match TRBD1. Losses at the gene ends were 5 bases for V and 5 bases for J; bases not matched to a gene: 8. Germline CDR1 and CDR2: MDHEN and SYDVKM. The CDR3 is made up of 15 amino acids. The CDR3 here is CASSHGTGVTETQYF. CDR3 sequence (DNA): TGTGCCAGCAGTCACGGGACAGGGGTCACGGAGACCCAGTACTTC. Filled out from reference TRBV28 and TRBJ2-5, the complete variable domain reads DVKVTQSSRYLVKRTGEKVFLECVQDMDHENMFWYRQDPGLGLRLIYFSYDVKMKEKGDIPEGYSVSREKKERFSLILESASTNQTSMYLCASSHGTGVTETQYFGPGTRLLVL.

The chain joins TRBV30 to TRBJ2-1; 11 bases are shared with TRBD2. J was trimmed by 10 bases and V by 2 bases; bases with no gene match: 4. This CDR3 contains 13 residues. CDR1 GTSNPN and CDR2 SVGIG come from the germline V gene (reference sequence). For the CDR3, the DNA is TGTGCCTGGAGTAGGGCTAGCGGGAGGGAGCAGTTCTTC. Protein sequence: CAWSRASGREQFF.

The CDR3 DNA is TGTGCCAGCAGCGCCGGGGTCTACAATGAGCAGTTCTTC. Translation: CASSAGVYNEQFF. The chain recombines TRBV9 with TRBJ2-1; possibly TRBD2 for D (5 bases). This CDR3 spans 13 amino acids. The V end lost 3 bases, the J end lost 3 bases, and 7 bases lay between the germline ends. Germline-derived CDR1 and CDR2 are SGDLS and YYNGEE.

In its sample, this clonotype was seen a few times. The genes are TRBV9 and TRBJ2-7, with D perhaps matching TRBD1 (5 bases). From germline, CDR1 is SGDLS and CDR2 YYNGEE. V was trimmed by 4 bases and J by 3 bases, leaving 17 bases between them. CDR3 length: 15 amino acids. Here the CDR3 reads CASSLRGSEGYEQYF. The CDR3 DNA follows: TGTGCCAGCAGCCTTAGGGGAAGTGAAGGCTACGAGCAGTACTTC.